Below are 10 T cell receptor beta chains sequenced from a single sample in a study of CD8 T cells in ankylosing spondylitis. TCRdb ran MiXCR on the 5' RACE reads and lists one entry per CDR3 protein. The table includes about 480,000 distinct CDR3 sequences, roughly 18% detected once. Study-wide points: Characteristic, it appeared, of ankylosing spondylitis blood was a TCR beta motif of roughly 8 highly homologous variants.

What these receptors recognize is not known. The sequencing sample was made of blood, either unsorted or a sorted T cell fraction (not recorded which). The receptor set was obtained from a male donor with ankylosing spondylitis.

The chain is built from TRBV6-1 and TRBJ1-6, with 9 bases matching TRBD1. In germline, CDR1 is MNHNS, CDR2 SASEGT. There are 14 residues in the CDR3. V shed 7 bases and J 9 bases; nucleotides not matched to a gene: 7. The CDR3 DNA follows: TGTGCCAGCAACCCGGGACAGGGAAGTTCACCCCTCCACTTT. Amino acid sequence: CASNPGQGSSPLHF.

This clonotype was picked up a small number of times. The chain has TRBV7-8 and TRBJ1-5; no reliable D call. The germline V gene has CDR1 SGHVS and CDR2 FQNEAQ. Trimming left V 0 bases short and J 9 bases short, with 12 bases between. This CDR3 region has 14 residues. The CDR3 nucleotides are TGTGCCAGCAGCTTAGCGCCGGACCCTTGGCCCCAGCATTTT. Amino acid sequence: CASSLAPDPWPQHF.

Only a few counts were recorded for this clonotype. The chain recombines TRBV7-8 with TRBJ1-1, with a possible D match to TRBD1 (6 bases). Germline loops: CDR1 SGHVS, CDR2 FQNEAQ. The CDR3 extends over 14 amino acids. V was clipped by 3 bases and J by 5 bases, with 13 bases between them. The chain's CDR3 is CASSFPQGRTEAFF. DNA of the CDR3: TGTGCCAGCAGCTTCCCTCAGGGGAGAACTGAAGCTTTCTTT.

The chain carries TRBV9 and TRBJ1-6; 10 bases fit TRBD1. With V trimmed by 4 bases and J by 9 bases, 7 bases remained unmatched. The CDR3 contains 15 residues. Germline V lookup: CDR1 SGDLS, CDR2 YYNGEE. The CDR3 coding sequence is TGTGCCAGCAGCCCCAGGACAGGGGGGGGTTCACCCCTCCACTTT. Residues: CASSPRTGGGSPLHF.

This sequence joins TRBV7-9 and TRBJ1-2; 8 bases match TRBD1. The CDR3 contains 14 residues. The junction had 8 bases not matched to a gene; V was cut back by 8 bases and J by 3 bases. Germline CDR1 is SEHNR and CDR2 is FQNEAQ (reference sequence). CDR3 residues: CASSPLQGDYGYTF. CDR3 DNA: TGTGCCAGCTCCCCCCTACAGGGGGACTATGGCTACACCTTC.

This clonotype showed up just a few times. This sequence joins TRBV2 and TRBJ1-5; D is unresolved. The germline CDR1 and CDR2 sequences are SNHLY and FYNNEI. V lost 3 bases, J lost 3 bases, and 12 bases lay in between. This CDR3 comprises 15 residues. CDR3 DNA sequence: TGTGCCAGCAGTGACCGCACCGGGGACAATCAGCCCCAGCATTTT. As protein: CASSDRTGDNQPQHF. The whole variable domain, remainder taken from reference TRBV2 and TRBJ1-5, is EPEVTQTPSHQVTQMGQEVILRCVPISNHLYFYWYRQILGQKVEFLVSFYNNEISEKSEIFDDQFSVERPDGSNFTLKIRSTKLEDSAMYFCASSDRTGDNQPQHFGDGTRLSIL.

The CDR3 spells CASSLEGGYSGANVLTF. Written as DNA, the CDR3 is TGTGCCAGCAGCTTAGAAGGGGGGTACTCTGGGGCCAACGTCCTGACTTTC. The V and J genes are TRBV11-2 and TRBJ2-6, with D perhaps TRBD1 or TRBD2 (6 bases each). Germline values: CDR1 SGHAT, CDR2 FQNNGV. V lost 0 bases and J 0 bases, leaving 9 bases between the germline ends. The CDR3 is 17 residues long.

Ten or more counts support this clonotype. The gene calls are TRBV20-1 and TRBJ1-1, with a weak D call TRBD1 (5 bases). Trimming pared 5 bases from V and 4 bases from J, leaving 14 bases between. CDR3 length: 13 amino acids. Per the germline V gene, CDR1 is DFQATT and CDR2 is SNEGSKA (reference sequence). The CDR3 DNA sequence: TGCAGTGCTCAGAAATCGGGGGGCACTGAAGCTTTCTTT. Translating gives CSAQKSGGTEAFF.

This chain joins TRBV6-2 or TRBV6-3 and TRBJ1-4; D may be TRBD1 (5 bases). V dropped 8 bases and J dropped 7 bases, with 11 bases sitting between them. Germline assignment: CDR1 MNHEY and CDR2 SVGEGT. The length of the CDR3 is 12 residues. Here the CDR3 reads CASAQGGEKLFF. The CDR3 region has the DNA TGTGCCAGCGCGCAGGGAGGTGAAAAACTGTTTTTT.

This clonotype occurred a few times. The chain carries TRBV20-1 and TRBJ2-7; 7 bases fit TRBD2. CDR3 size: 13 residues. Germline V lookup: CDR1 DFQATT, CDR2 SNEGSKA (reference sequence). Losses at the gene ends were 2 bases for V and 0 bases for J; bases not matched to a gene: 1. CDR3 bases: TGCAGTGCTAGACGGGAGGCCTCCTACGAGCAGTACTTC. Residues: CSARREASYEQYF.